The sequence of this TCR beta chain was determined in a study of CD8+ T cells in alopecia areata. For the study at large: Oral tofacitinib, 5 to 10 mg twice daily, was given in an open-label trial. Study-level findings and limits: Alphabeta T cells residing in normal skin are also sequenced in scalp samples. Lesional scalp exceeded normal scalp in clonality, especially in alopecia totalis/universalis.

The treatment: oral pan-JAK inhibitor, 5-10 mg twice daily. The germline V and J ends were trimmed by 1 base and 3 bases, with 3 bases remaining between them. Germline V lookup: CDR1 SNHLY, CDR2 FYNNEI. The CDR3 has 12 amino acids. Extracted RNA was reverse transcribed into cDNA, the sequencing template. Data came from immunoSEQ multiplex PCR; TCRdb stores just in-frame clones and leaves some out. The sample carries 150,000 to 200,000 clones, 60% recorded once. On this clone: The antigen is not known.

The V and J genes are TRBV2 and TRBJ1-2; no reliable D call. This TCR came from a human donor with alopecia areata. Sequencing used CD4+ T cells sorted from blood, obtained at week 24, from a patient treated with tofacitinib. The CDR3 coding sequence is TGTGCCAGCAGTGAAGGTGACTATGGCTACACCTTC. Amino acids: CASSEGDYGYTF.